The present T cell receptor beta chain was sequenced within a study of shared clonotypes between healthy human individuals. Background on the study: Per-donor plates numbered three CD4 naive, three CD4 memory, two CD8 naive and one CD8 memory. General study results and limits: Sequencing depth was a factor that was expected to affect clonotype sharing among donors. Generation probability values for non-shared clonotypes were lower than those for clonotypes shared by all four donors.

Regarding this clone: The antigen remains undetermined. Other DNA sequences in this specimen translate into the identical CDR3.

Assay used: immunoSEQ multiplex PCR; TCRdb lists only in-frame clones, some missing. The sample holds 170,000 or so clones, 65% to 70% seen once. The receptor's source is a man aged 25-40 years in good health. Sequences were obtained from memory CD4+ T cells sorted from blood. The subset is: CD45RA-negative fraction.

The CDR3 DNA reads as TGTGCCAGCTCACCGACTAGCGGACTGAACACCGGGGAGCTGTTTTTT. It is translated as CASSPTSGLNTGELFF. The chain carries TRBV18 and TRBJ2-2; 9 positions match TRBD2. V was clipped by 3 bases and J by 1 base; unmatched bases: 3. The CDR3 covers 16 residues. In germline, CDR1 is KGHSH, CDR2 LQKENI. The whole variable domain, remainder taken from reference TRBV18 and TRBJ2-2, is NAGVMQNPRHLVRRRGQEARLRCSPMKGHSHVYWYRQLPEEGLKFMVYLQKENIIDESGMPKERFSAEFPKEGPSILRIQQVVRGDSAAYFCASSPTSGLNTGELFFGEGSRLTVL.